This TCR beta chain was captured by sequencing in a study of shared clonotypes between healthy human individuals. CDR1 and CDR2 (germline): SGDLS, YYNGEE. Between the trimmed V and J ends, which lost 1 base and 0 bases, there was a span of 1 base. CDR3 size: 13 residues. Clones were read by immunoSEQ multiplex PCR, and TCRdb kept only the in-frame ones, dropping some. The sample has 1,400,000 or so clones; 98% are singletons. About this clone itself: Other DNA sequences in the same sample also yield this CDR3.

The sequencing input was naive CD4+ T cells sorted from blood. Subset defined: CD45RA+ positively selected. This clonotype originated in a man aged 25-40 years in good health. The chain joins TRBV9 to TRBJ2-2, with D unresolved. CDR3 region: CASSVPNTGELFF. CDR3 DNA: TGTGCCAGCAGCGTACCGAACACCGGGGAGCTGTTTTTT.